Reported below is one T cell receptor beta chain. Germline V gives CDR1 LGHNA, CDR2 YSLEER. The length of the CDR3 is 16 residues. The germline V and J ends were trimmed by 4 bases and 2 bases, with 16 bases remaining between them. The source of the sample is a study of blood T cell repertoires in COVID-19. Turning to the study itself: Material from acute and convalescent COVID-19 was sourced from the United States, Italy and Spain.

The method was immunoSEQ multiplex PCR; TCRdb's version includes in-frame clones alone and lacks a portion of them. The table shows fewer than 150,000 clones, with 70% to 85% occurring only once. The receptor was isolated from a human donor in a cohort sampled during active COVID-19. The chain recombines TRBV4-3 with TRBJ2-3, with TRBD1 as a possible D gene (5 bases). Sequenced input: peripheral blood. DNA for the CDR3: TGCGCCAGCAGCCGTTTCCTAGGGGAAGCCACAGATACGCAGTATTTT. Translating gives CASSRFLGEATDTQYF.